Listed below are T cell receptor beta chains from one sample, sequenced in a study of regulatory T cells in long-lasting Graves disease. MiXCR, run by TCRdb on the multiplex PCR reads, gives a single entry per CDR3 protein. The sample has 580,000 or so distinct CDR3 sequences, around 15% seen once; the top ten hold 12%. These sequences were also reported in another study, on T cells in Graves' hyperthyroidism and ophthalmopathy.

Sequences were derived from peripheral blood mononuclear cells (PBMCs), sampled at new diagnosis, from a patient treated with antithyroid drugs. Receptors originate from a man aged 18 to 30 with Graves disease. Each CDR3 is given with its conserved first and last residue. D genes are given only for firm matches. A row's size may be missing; if present it is once, few, many or a size class.

.	TRBV20-1	TRBJ2-3	.	CSATGGNSPTDTQYF	TGCAGTGCCACCGGGGGAAATTCCCCCACAGATACGCAGTATTTT
many	TRBV7-2	TRBJ2-3	.	CASSLGVYTDTQYF	TGTGCCAGCAGCTTAGGAGTCTACACAGATACGCAGTATTTT
.	TRBV5-1	TRBJ1-2	.	CASRPGSGGPPYGYTF	TGCGCCAGCAGGCCGGGATCCGGGGGGCCTCCCTATGGCTACACCTTC
many	TRBV18	TRBJ2-7	.	CASSPLGSEQYF	TGTGCCAGCTCACCCTTAGGTAGCGAGCAGTACTTC
many	TRBV4-1	TRBJ2-7	.	CASSQESTSSYEQYF	TGCGCCAGCAGCCAAGAGTCAACTAGCTCTTACGAGCAGTACTTC
.	TRBV11-2	TRBJ2-5	.	CASSRWGNKETQYF	TGTGCCAGCAGCCGATGGGGCAATAAGGAGACCCAGTACTTC
many	TRBV28	TRBJ2-7	TRBD2	CASSSPHLFSAGGSYEQYF	TGTGCCAGCAGTTCCCCCCACCTCTTTTCAGCGGGAGGGTCCTACGAGCAGTACTTC
once	TRBV7-2	TRBJ1-5	.	CASSLEGARYPGSNQPQHF	TGTGCCAGCAGCTTAGAAGGGGCTAGGTATCCCGGGAGCAATCAGCCCCAGCATTTT
once	TRBV7-2	TRBJ1-2	.	CASSAQAGPNYGYTF	TGTGCCAGCAGCGCCCAGGCAGGTCCAAACTATGGCTACACCTTC
many	TRBV2	TRBJ1-5	TRBD1	CASTIGQGGQPQHF	TGTGCCAGCACCATCGGACAGGGAGGTCAGCCCCAGCATTTT
.	TRBV10-1	TRBJ2-3	TRBD2	CASSESGPGLAGDHTQYF	TGCGCCAGCAGTGAGTCGGGCCCGGGACTAGCGGGAGACCATACGCAGTATTTT
.	TRBV6-9	TRBJ2-2	.	CASSYNGSPLPELFF	TGTGCCAGCAGTTACAACGGTTCCCCCCTACCGGAGCTGTTTTTT
few	TRBV27	TRBJ2-1	TRBD1	CASSLDRLRNEQFF	TGTGCCAGCAGTTTGGACAGGTTGAGGAATGAGCAGTTCTTC
.	TRBV5-4	TRBJ2-7	TRBD2	CASSLGSGATYEQYF	TGTGCCAGCAGCTTGGGTAGCGGGGCTACCTACGAGCAGTACTTC
.	TRBV11-2	TRBJ2-2	.	CASSQAALPPDTGELFF	TGTGCCAGCAGCCAAGCAGCTCTACCGCCGGACACCGGGGAGCTGTTTTTT
many	TRBV5-1	TRBJ2-3	.	CASSFSSSTDTQYF	TGCGCCAGCAGCTTTTCATCTAGCACAGATACGCAGTATTTT
.	TRBV30	TRBJ1-2	.	CAWSRRNYGYTF	TGTGCCTGGAGCAGAAGAAACTATGGCTACACCTTC